The rows below give T cell receptor beta chains drawn from one sample of a study of OX40 agonist ivuxolimab in advanced cancers. Produced via immunoSEQ multiplex PCR; TCRdb's table is partial and in-frame only. The table shows 71,000 or so clones, with just over 90% occurring only once. The material was CD4+ or CD8+ T cells sorted from blood, obtained in a trial of the OX40 agonist ivuxolimab. The receptors derive from an adult with an advanced solid tumor such as melanoma, head and neck, liver or kidney cancer. Both conserved end residues are part of each CDR3. D genes are given only for firm matches. Clone size, where shown, is once, few, many, or a class for clones that have expanded.

clone size: -
D gene: -
J gene: TRBJ1-5
V gene: TRBV4-2
CDR3 DNA: TGTGCCAGCAGCCCAGAGGCCAGAATAGGAGATCAGCCCCAGCATTTT
CDR3 protein: CASSPEARIGDQPQHF

clone size: -
D gene: -
J gene: TRBJ2-7
V gene: TRBV7-7
CDR3 DNA: TGTGCTAGCAGCCGCATAGGGGGGGGAGGTAACGAGCAGTACTTC
CDR3 protein: CASSRIGGGGNEQYF

clone size: -
D gene: TRBD1
J gene: TRBJ2-7
V gene: TRBV4-2
CDR3 DNA: TGTGCCAGCAGCCAAGAAGATAGGGACGGGACAGGGTCCCCCTACGAGCAGTACTTC
CDR3 protein: CASSQEDRDGTGSPYEQYF

clone size: -
D gene: TRBD2
J gene: TRBJ2-3
V gene: TRBV4-2
CDR3 DNA: TGTGCCAGCAGCCGGGGACTAGCGGGGGAATCCACAGATACGCAGTATTTT
CDR3 protein: CASSRGLAGESTDTQYF

clone size: -
D gene: -
J gene: TRBJ1-2
V gene: TRBV6-1
CDR3 DNA: TGTGCCAGCAGTGAAGCGGACAACTACTATGGCTACACCTTC
CDR3 protein: CASSEADNYYGYTF

clone size: -
D gene: -
J gene: TRBJ1-4
V gene: TRBV15
CDR3 DNA: TGTGCCACCAGCGCTCGGTTGGGGGCAACTAATGAAAAACTGTTTTTT
CDR3 protein: CATSARLGATNEKLFF

clone size: -
D gene: -
J gene: TRBJ1-1
V gene: TRBV6-5
CDR3 DNA: TGTGCCAGCAGTAGAGGGGACATTGTTGCCACTAAAGCTTTCTTT
CDR3 protein: CASSRGDIVATKAFF

clone size: -
D gene: TRBD2
J gene: TRBJ2-7
V gene: TRBV5-1
CDR3 DNA: TGCGCCAGCAGCTTGAACGCGGGAGGTGGCTACGAGCAGTACTTC
CDR3 protein: CASSLNAGGGYEQYF

clone size: -
D gene: -
J gene: TRBJ2-5
V gene: TRBV6-5
CDR3 DNA: TGTGCCAGCAGTTTTTCCCGGACTTGGGGAGAGACCCAGTACTTC
CDR3 protein: CASSFSRTWGETQYF

clone size: -
D gene: -
J gene: TRBJ2-1
V gene: TRBV11-2
CDR3 DNA: TGTGCCAGCAGCTCCCGTGGGCCTCAGGGCTACAATGAGCAGTTCTTC
CDR3 protein: CASSSRGPQGYNEQFF

clone size: -
D gene: -
J gene: TRBJ2-3
V gene: TRBV7-3
CDR3 DNA: TGTGCCAGCAGCTTAGGGGCGGGGTACACAGATACGCAGTATTTT
CDR3 protein: CASSLGAGYTDTQYF

clone size: -
D gene: TRBD1
J gene: TRBJ2-5
V gene: TRBV5-1
CDR3 DNA: TGCGCCAGCAGCCCAGGGACAGGGGGCGGGGAGACCCAGTACTTC
CDR3 protein: CASSPGTGGGETQYF

clone size: -
D gene: -
J gene: TRBJ2-7
V gene: TRBV6-5
CDR3 DNA: TGTGCCAGCAGTTACGTGGTCTACGAGCAGTACTTC
CDR3 protein: CASSYVVYEQYF

clone size: -
D gene: -
J gene: TRBJ1-1
V gene: TRBV11-3
CDR3 DNA: TGTGCCAGCAGCTTAGAGAGGGTGCGGAACATGAACACTGAAGCTTTCTTT
CDR3 protein: CASSLERVRNMNTEAFF

clone size: -
D gene: -
J gene: TRBJ2-2
V gene: TRBV28
CDR3 DNA: TGTGCCAGCAGTTTGACGGGCGCGAACACCGGGGAGCTGTTTTTT
CDR3 protein: CASSLTGANTGELFF

clone size: -
D gene: -
J gene: TRBJ2-2
V gene: TRBV5-6
CDR3 DNA: TGTGCCAGCAGCCTGTTCACGGTGAACACCGGGGAGCTGTTTTTT
CDR3 protein: CASSLFTVNTGELFF

clone size: -
D gene: -
J gene: TRBJ2-5
V gene: TRBV5-1
CDR3 DNA: TGCGCCAGCAGCTTAGGAATTGCGGAAAGCCAAGAGACCCAGTACTTC
CDR3 protein: CASSLGIAESQETQYF

clone size: -
D gene: -
J gene: TRBJ2-7
V gene: TRBV11-2
CDR3 DNA: TGTGCCAGCAGCCACTCAGACAGAACCTACGAGCAGTACTTC
CDR3 protein: CASSHSDRTYEQYF

clone size: -
D gene: -
J gene: TRBJ2-7
V gene: TRBV5-5
CDR3 DNA: TGTGCCAGCAGCTTGGCCGGGGCGGAAACCTACGAGCAGTACTTC
CDR3 protein: CASSLAGAETYEQYF

clone size: -
D gene: -
J gene: TRBJ1-5
V gene: TRBV6-5
CDR3 DNA: TGTGCCAGCAGAGATCGCATGCCCCAGCATTTT
CDR3 protein: CASRDRMPQHF

clone size: -
D gene: TRBD1
J gene: TRBJ1-2
V gene: TRBV2
CDR3 DNA: TGTGCCAGCAGGGTAGGACAGGGTATCGACTATGGCTACACCTTC
CDR3 protein: CASRVGQGIDYGYTF

clone size: -
D gene: TRBD1
J gene: TRBJ2-5
V gene: TRBV9
CDR3 DNA: TGTGCCAGCAGCGACCGACAGGGGGTATCGGAGACCCAGTACTTC
CDR3 protein: CASSDRQGVSETQYF

clone size: -
D gene: -
J gene: TRBJ1-5
V gene: TRBV2
CDR3 DNA: TGTGCCAGCAGTGTGAGTCAGCCCCAGCATTTT
CDR3 protein: CASSVSQPQHF

clone size: -
D gene: -
J gene: TRBJ1-2
V gene: TRBV5-5
CDR3 DNA: TGTGCCAGCAGCTTGGCTGGCTATGGCTACACCTTC
CDR3 protein: CASSLAGYGYTF

clone size: -
D gene: TRBD1
J gene: TRBJ2-1
V gene: TRBV5-4
CDR3 DNA: TGTGCCACCGGGGGACAGGGGGCGGGCAATGAGCAGTTCTTC
CDR3 protein: CATGGQGAGNEQFF

clone size: -
D gene: -
J gene: TRBJ2-2
V gene: TRBV5-1
CDR3 DNA: TGCGCCAGCAGCTTGGATCCCAAGGGGACCGGGGAGCTGTTTTTT
CDR3 protein: CASSLDPKGTGELFF

clone size: -
D gene: -
J gene: TRBJ1-2
V gene: TRBV29-1
CDR3 DNA: TGCAGCGTTCTCCCAGAGGCTTATGGCTACACCTTC
CDR3 protein: CSVLPEAYGYTF

clone size: -
D gene: TRBD1
J gene: TRBJ2-3
V gene: TRBV30
CDR3 DNA: TGTGCCTGGAGTGGACAGGGTCAAGATACGCAGTATTTT
CDR3 protein: CAWSGQGQDTQYF

clone size: -
D gene: -
J gene: TRBJ1-4
V gene: TRBV27
CDR3 DNA: TGTGCCAGCAGTCCCGGGGCGGGCACTAATGAAAAACTGTTTTTT
CDR3 protein: CASSPGAGTNEKLFF

clone size: -
D gene: -
J gene: TRBJ1-2
V gene: TRBV19
CDR3 DNA: TGTGCCAGCAGGAAACAGGGAGGCTACACCTTC
CDR3 protein: CASRKQGGYTF

clone size: -
D gene: -
J gene: TRBJ1-2
V gene: TRBV19
CDR3 DNA: TGTGCCAGTAGTCACCGGGAAAGGGAAGGCCGTGGCTACACCTTC
CDR3 protein: CASSHREREGRGYTF

clone size: once
D gene: -
J gene: TRBJ1-2
V gene: TRBV28
CDR3 DNA: TGTGCCAGCAGTTTTCCAAGCGCGATCGGCTATGGCTACACCTTC
CDR3 protein: CASSFPSAIGYGYTF

clone size: -
D gene: TRBD2
J gene: TRBJ2-5
V gene: TRBV5-8
CDR3 DNA: TGTGCCAGCAGCTCATCGACTAGCGGGAGTCGGGAGACCCAGTACTTC
CDR3 protein: CASSSSTSGSRETQYF

clone size: -
D gene: TRBD1
J gene: TRBJ2-7
V gene: TRBV6-5
CDR3 DNA: TGTGCCAGCAGCATCGGGACAGGGATCAACGAGCAGTACTTC
CDR3 protein: CASSIGTGINEQYF

clone size: -
D gene: TRBD2
J gene: TRBJ2-1
V gene: TRBV7-9
CDR3 DNA: TGTGCCAGCAGCTTATGGGCGGGAGGTCTTTACAATGAGCAGTTCTTC
CDR3 protein: CASSLWAGGLYNEQFF

clone size: -
D gene: TRBD1
J gene: TRBJ2-3
V gene: TRBV5-4
CDR3 DNA: TGTGCCAGCAGCCTTGGACAGGGGGGTGTTGCAGATACGCAGTATTTT
CDR3 protein: CASSLGQGGVADTQYF

clone size: -
D gene: -
J gene: TRBJ2-3
V gene: TRBV5-1
CDR3 DNA: TGCGCCAGCAGCTTCCAAACAGATACGCAGTATTTT
CDR3 protein: CASSFQTDTQYF

clone size: -
D gene: -
J gene: TRBJ1-2
V gene: TRBV7-2
CDR3 DNA: TGTGCCAGCAGCTTAGCGTTGGAGGGTATACATGGCTACACCTTC
CDR3 protein: CASSLALEGIHGYTF

clone size: -
D gene: -
J gene: TRBJ1-1
V gene: TRBV19
CDR3 DNA: TGTGCCAGCCTAAGGGTAGGGCAGAACACTGAAGCTTTCTTT
CDR3 protein: CASLRVGQNTEAFF

clone size: -
D gene: -
J gene: TRBJ1-5
V gene: TRBV6-1
CDR3 DNA: TGTGCCAGCAGTGAAGGGTGGGGGACCATACAGCCCCAGCATTTT
CDR3 protein: CASSEGWGTIQPQHF

clone size: -
D gene: -
J gene: TRBJ2-3
V gene: TRBV11-2
CDR3 DNA: TGTGCCAGCACGGGGGGACAGACGGGGTGGGATACGCAGTATTTT
CDR3 protein: CASTGGQTGWDTQYF

clone size: -
D gene: TRBD2
J gene: TRBJ2-2
V gene: TRBV11-1
CDR3 DNA: TGTGCCAGCACCCCCGGGCTAGCGGTCTACACCGGGGAGCTGTTTTTT
CDR3 protein: CASTPGLAVYTGELFF